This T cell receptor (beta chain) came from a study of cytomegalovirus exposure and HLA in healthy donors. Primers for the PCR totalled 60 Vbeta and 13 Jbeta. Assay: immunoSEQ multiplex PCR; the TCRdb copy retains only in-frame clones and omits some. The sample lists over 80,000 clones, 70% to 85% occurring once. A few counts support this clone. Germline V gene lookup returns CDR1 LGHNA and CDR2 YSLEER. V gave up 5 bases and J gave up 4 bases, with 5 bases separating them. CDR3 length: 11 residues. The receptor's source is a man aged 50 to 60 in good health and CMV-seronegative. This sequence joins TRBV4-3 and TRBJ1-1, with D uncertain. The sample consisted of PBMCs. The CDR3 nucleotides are TGCGCCAGCAGCTCCCTCACTGAAGCTTTCTTT. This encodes CASSSLTEAFF.